Below are 8 T cell receptor beta chains sequenced from a single sample in a study of blood T cell repertoires in COVID-19. Profiling relied on immunoSEQ multiplex PCR, and the TCRdb table lists in-frame clones only, not all of them. The sample lists roughly 300,000 clones, around 90% occurring once. Specimen: peripheral blood. These receptors were collected from a man aged 18 to 30 who had recovered from COVID-19.

The rearrangement links TRBV9 to TRBJ2-2, with D maybe TRBD2 (5 bases). Germline values: CDR1 SGDLS, CDR2 YYNGEE. V lost 2 bases and J 3 bases, leaving 14 bases between the germline ends. The CDR3 runs to 16 residues. CDR3 in amino acids: CASSVTERAHTGELFF. CDR3 bases: TGTGCCAGCAGCGTTACTGAGAGGGCCCACACCGGGGAGCTGTTTTTT.

This chain uses TRBV4-2 with TRBJ1-1; 8 positions agree with TRBD1. Per germline, CDR1 LGHNA and CDR2 YNFKEQ. The CDR3 runs to 14 residues. V was clipped by 4 bases and J by 1 base; unmatched bases: 2. CDR3 sequence: CASSPDRGNTEAFF. The CDR3 bases are TGTGCCAGCAGCCCCGACAGGGGGAACACTGAAGCTTTCTTT.

This clone appeared a single time. The chain recombines TRBV7-2 with TRBJ2-2; 10 bases map to TRBD2. The CDR3 is made up of 16 amino acids. After removal of 3 bases from V and 7 bases from J, the junction contained 8 bases not matched to a gene. Germline loops: CDR1 SGHTA, CDR2 FQGNSA. For the CDR3, the DNA is TGTGCCAGCAGCTTCCTAGCGGGAGTTGCTGGCGGGGAGCTGTTTTTT. Protein: CASSFLAGVAGGELFF.

V and J are TRBV4-1 and TRBJ2-1; TRBD2 is a possible D gene (6 bases). The germline V gene has CDR1 MGHRA and CDR2 YSYEKL. Trimming pared 1 base from V and 3 bases from J, leaving 16 bases between. The CDR3 length is 17 residues. CDR3 DNA: TGCGCCAGCAGCCAAGGACACATAGGGGAGGACTACAATGAGCAGTTCTTC. Translated, it gives CASSQGHIGEDYNEQFF.

The chain employs TRBV6-2 or TRBV6-3 and TRBJ1-2; tentatively, D is TRBD1 (6 bases). The CDR3 sequence is 13 residues long. CDR1 MNHEY and CDR2 SVGEGT come from the germline V gene. V lost 6 bases and J lost 4, with 12 bases in between. In nucleotides, the CDR3 is TGTGCCAGCAGCCTAGGACAGACCTATGGCTACACCTTC. Encoded protein: CASSLGQTYGYTF.

This chain uses TRBV7-9 with TRBJ2-2; D might be TRBD2 (5 bases). The CDR3 is 15 amino acids. CDR1 SEHNR and CDR2 FQNEAQ come from the germline V gene (reference sequence). V was shortened by 3 bases and J by 2 bases, with 10 bases between the two germline ends. The CDR3 DNA sequence: TGTGCCAGCAGCTTCCCGCTAGCAAACACCGGGGAGCTGTTTTTT. Its translation is CASSFPLANTGELFF.

This clone was picked up one time. The chain has TRBV4-1 and TRBJ1-3; no definite D call. Germline V gene sequence: CDR1 MGHRA, CDR2 YSYEKL. This CDR3 comprises 15 residues. V was clipped by 0 bases and J by 4 bases, with 10 bases between them. CDR3 in DNA: TGCGCCAGCAGCCAAGATTGGAGAGGCGGAAACACCATATATTTT. Protein sequence: CASSQDWRGGNTIYF.

The CDR3 reads CASSSGLAGGQTGELFF. The CDR3 DNA reads as TGTGCCAGCAGCTCTGGACTAGCGGGAGGGCAGACCGGGGAGCTGTTTTTT. The V gene is TRBV7-7, the J gene TRBJ2-2, with 15 bases identical to TRBD2. The J segment lost 5 bases and the V segment lost 4 bases, leaving 5 bases of the junction unmatched. The CDR3 spans 17 residues. Germline lookup yields CDR1 SSHAT and CDR2 FNYEAQ (reference sequence).